The 30 T cell receptor beta chains reported below all come from one sample, sequenced in a study of blood T cell repertoires in COVID-19. Using immunoSEQ multiplex PCR, the repertoire was profiled, and TCRdb retains in-frame clones only, with some absent. The table includes under 300,000 clones, over 75% detected once. The source material was peripheral blood. The receptors were sampled from a human donor in a cohort sampled during active COVID-19.

The chain is built from TRBV19 and TRBJ1-1; tentative D call: TRBD1 (5 bases). The ends were cut back, 6 bases at V and 8 bases at J, with 10 bases in the middle. This CDR3 spans 11 amino acids. CDR1 and CDR2 from the germline V gene are LNHDA and SQIVND (reference sequence). This CDR3 is CASRTRGEAFF. DNA of the CDR3: TGTGCCAGTAGGACTAGGGGAGAAGCTTTCTTT.

Points on this clone: Other DNA sequences from this sample encode an identical CDR3 as well. J is TRBJ1-2 and V is TRBV27, with D unresolved. V dropped 4 bases and J dropped 5 bases, with 5 bases sitting between them. The germline V gene has CDR1 MNHEY and CDR2 SMNVEV (reference sequence). CDR3 size: 11 residues. The CDR3 nucleotides are TGTGCCAGCAGTTCCGGTTATGGCTACACCTTC. Protein: CASSSGYGYTF.

The rearrangement links TRBV6-6 to TRBJ1-2, with 7 bases that match TRBD1. The CDR3 totals 15 residues. The trim removed 5 bases at V and 5 bases at J, leaving 11 bases unmatched. Germline CDR1 MNHNY, CDR2 SVGAGI (reference sequence). The CDR3 nucleotides read TGTGCCAGCAGTAACCGGGACAGAGGACAGTATGGCTACACCTTC. The encoded protein is CASSNRDRGQYGYTF.

The chain recombines TRBV9 with TRBJ1-1; 8 positions agree with TRBD1. V lost 1 base to trimming and J lost 8 bases; unmatched junction nucleotides: 10. CDR3 size: 15 residues. Germline CDR1 and CDR2: SGDLS and YYNGEE. Written as DNA, the CDR3 is TGTGCCAGCAGCGTACAGGATGCCCGGACAGGGGAAGCTTTCTTT. It yields the protein CASSVQDARTGEAFF.

This chain connects TRBV25-1 to TRBJ1-4; 7 bases are shared with TRBD1. Germline trimming cut 3 bases from V and 6 bases from J; bases unmatched to any gene: 4. Germline V gene sequence: CDR1 MGHDK, CDR2 SYGVNS. The CDR3 spans 14 residues. CDR3: CASSETGFYEKLFF. CDR3 nucleotides: TGTGCCAGCAGTGAGACAGGGTTTTATGAAAAACTGTTTTTT.

The CDR3 is CASSDGTEETQYF. The CDR3 nucleotides read TGCGCCAGCAGCGATGGGACAGAAGAGACCCAGTACTTC. The chain carries TRBV5-1 and TRBJ2-5, with TRBD1 matching 7 bases. The CDR3 is 13 residues long. Germline loops: CDR1 SGHRS, CDR2 YFSETQ. Losses at the gene ends were 4 bases for V and 3 bases for J; bases not matched to a gene: 3. Full variable domain (rest looked up from reference TRBV5-1 and TRBJ2-5): KAGVTQTPRYLIKTRGQQVTLSCSPISGHRSVSWYQQTPGQGLQFLFEYFSETQRNKGNFPGRFSGRQFSNSRSEMNVSTLELGDSALYLCASSDGTEETQYFGPGTRLLVL.

The chain links TRBV2 to TRBJ1-5; the D gene is possibly TRBD1 (5 bases). This CDR3 region has 13 residues. CDR1 is SNHLY, CDR2 FYNNEI, per germline. V was clipped by 6 bases and J by 4 bases, with 10 bases between them. The CDR3 here is CASRQVRNQPQHF. DNA of the CDR3: TGTGCCAGCAGACAGGTGAGGAATCAGCCCCAGCATTTT.

The sample holds a few counts of this clone. The sample contains more than one DNA sequence encoding this CDR3. This chain uses TRBV5-5 with TRBJ2-1, with a weak D call TRBD2 (5 bases). The CDR3 is 14 residues long. Trimming stripped 0 bases from V and 4 bases from J, with 8 bases between. Per the germline V gene, CDR1 is SGHKS and CDR2 is YYEKEE (reference sequence). The CDR3 loop is CASSLGGDYNEQFF. CDR3 nucleotide sequence: TGTGCCAGCAGCTTGGGGGGAGATTACAATGAGCAGTTCTTC.

In its sample, this clone was seen a few times. The gene calls are TRBV1 and TRBJ2-2; the table assigns TRBD1, which was not confirmed against the DNA. TRBV1 is designated a pseudogene. The CDR3 is 17 residues long. CDR3 sequence (DNA): TGCACCAGCAGCCAAGATACGACAGGGCGGAAGGCCGGGGAGCTGTTTTTT. Amino acids: CTSSQDTTGRKAGELFF.

V is TRBV7-6 and J is TRBJ2-1; TRBD2 is a possible D gene (6 bases). Deletions cut 5 bases from V and 0 bases from J, with 14 bases between. CDR3 size: 16 residues. In germline, CDR1 is SGHVS, CDR2 FNYEAQ. The CDR3 nucleotides are TGTGCCAGCAGCCCCGGACTATCAAGCTCCTACAATGAGCAGTTCTTC. It yields the protein CASSPGLSSSYNEQFF.

This clone was recorded a few times. The chain uses TRBV5-5 and TRBJ2-4; D perhaps matches TRBD2 (6 bases). Germline V gives CDR1 SGHKS, CDR2 YYEKEE (reference sequence). The CDR3 length is 12 residues. The ends were cut back, 6 bases at V and 8 bases at J, with 12 bases in the middle. CDR3 DNA: TGTGCCAGCAAGGGGTCGGGAGACATTCAGTACTTC. Amino acids: CASKGSGDIQYF.

This chain joins TRBV5-6 and TRBJ2-5; possibly TRBD2 for D (6 bases). V lost 2 bases, J lost 5 bases, and 10 bases lay in between. Germline V gene data show CDR1 as SGHDT and CDR2 as YYEEEE. There are 13 residues in the CDR3. The CDR3 bases are TGTGCCAGCAGCTTTCCAGCGGGTGAGACCCAGTACTTC. This encodes CASSFPAGETQYF.

The V and J genes are TRBV6-5 and TRBJ2-5; a weak D match, TRBD2 (5 bases). The CDR3 loop spans 14 amino acids. Trimming pared 4 bases from V and 1 base from J, leaving 10 bases between. CDR1 and CDR2 (germline): MNHEY, SVGAGI. CDR3 DNA: TGTGCCAGCAGTTGGACTTTCCTCCAAGAGACCCAGTACTTC. Translated: CASSWTFLQETQYF.

The V gene is TRBV4-3, the J gene TRBJ1-2; possible D gene TRBD1, 6 bases. V was trimmed by 4 bases and J by 8 bases, leaving 23 bases between them. The CDR3 is made up of 16 amino acids. Germline CDR1 and CDR2: LGHNA and YSLEER. DNA for the CDR3: TGCGCCAGCAGCCCCTCTGCGGGAGACAGGCTCGACGGCTACACCTTC. It codes for CASSPSAGDRLDGYTF.

The chain carries TRBV4-1 and TRBJ2-7, with TRBD2 matching 12 bases. The length of the CDR3 is 15 residues. CDR1 and CDR2 from the germline V gene are MGHRA and YSYEKL. The V gene end was trimmed by 3 bases and the J gene end by 2 bases; junction bases not matched to a gene: 2. This CDR3 is CASSQTSGSPYEQYF. CDR3 nucleotide sequence: TGCGCCAGCAGCCAGACTAGCGGGAGTCCCTACGAGCAGTACTTC.

This clone was detected once. The V and J genes are TRBV11-3 and TRBJ2-3; D unclear. In germline, CDR1 is SGHNT, CDR2 YENEEA. Trimming cost V 3 bases and J 1 base, with 5 bases left between them. CDR3 length equals 13 residues. DNA for the CDR3: TGTGCCAGCAGCTTGCAGGGCACAGATACGCAGTATTTT. This sequence encodes CASSLQGTDTQYF.

The chain carries TRBV25-1 and TRBJ2-7; TRBD2 matches 10 bases. This CDR3 spans 17 amino acids. V shed 2 bases, J shed 0 bases, and the junction held 7 bases outside the gene matches. Germline assignment: CDR1 MGHDK and CDR2 SYGVNS. The CDR3 sequence: CASSESGGGPSSYEQYF. In DNA form, the CDR3 reads TGTGCCAGCAGTGAAAGCGGGGGGGGCCCGAGCTCCTACGAGCAGTACTTC.

This chain connects TRBV5-1 to TRBJ1-6, with D tentatively TRBD1 (6 bases). Germline V gene sequence: CDR1 SGHRS, CDR2 YFSETQ. There are 15 residues in the CDR3. The V end lost 3 bases, the J end lost 9 bases, and 16 bases lay between the germline ends. The CDR3 nucleotides are TGCGCCAGCAGCTCGGACAGTCCACAGGCTTCACCCCTCCACTTT. As protein: CASSSDSPQASPLHF. The variable domain in full, completed from reference TRBV5-1 and TRBJ1-6, reads KAGVTQTPRYLIKTRGQQVTLSCSPISGHRSVSWYQQTPGQGLQFLFEYFSETQRNKGNFPGRFSGRQFSNSRSEMNVSTLELGDSALYLCASSSDSPQASPLHFGNGTRLTVT.

This clone was observed at least ten times. The J gene is TRBJ2-7, the V gene TRBV3-1 (or the pseudogene TRBV3-2); a weak D match, TRBD1 (5 bases). Trimming took off 2 bases at V and 7 bases at J, with 15 bases between the two ends. The germline CDR1 and CDR2 sequences are LGHDT and YNNKEL (reference sequence). The CDR3 sequence is 14 residues long. For the CDR3, the DNA is TGTGCCAGCAGCCAATTGAGGCAGGGTGGGGAGCAGTACTTC. The encoded protein is CASSQLRQGGEQYF.

The CDR3 reads CATSGQGIGEQFF. DNA for the CDR3: TGTGCCACCAGTGGACAGGGTATTGGGGAGCAGTTCTTC. The genes are TRBV24-1 and TRBJ2-1, with 7 bases aligning to TRBD1. V lost 5 bases, J lost 10 bases, and 7 bases stayed unmatched. The CDR3 loop spans 13 amino acids. CDR1 and CDR2 from the germline V gene are KGHDR and SFDVKD.

The chain carries TRBV10-1 and TRBJ2-2; unclear D gene. The germline CDR1 and CDR2 sequences are WNHNN and SYGVQD (reference sequence). This CDR3 comprises 13 residues. V lost 10 bases to trimming and J lost 2 bases, with 11 bases between them. The CDR3 nucleotides are TGCGCCACGAAGAGAGAAAACACCGGGGAGCTGTTTTTT. It is translated as CATKRENTGELFF.

This rearrangement joins TRBV4-1 to TRBJ2-4; D may be TRBD1 (6 bases). The V and J ends lost 1 base and 9 bases respectively, with 10 bases between them. CDR1 is MGHRA and CDR2 is YSYEKL in the germline V gene. The CDR3 length is 13 residues. CDR3 region: CASSQVQGGIQYF. CDR3 nucleotides: TGCGCCAGCAGCCAAGTACAGGGTGGCATTCAGTACTTC.

The rearrangement joins TRBV6-5 to TRBJ2-1, with TRBD2 identical over 9 bases. The CDR3 totals 15 residues. The V segment lost 1 base and the J segment 5 bases; nucleotides outside the gene matches: 3. CDR1 and CDR2 from the germline V gene are MNHEY and SVGAGI. The CDR3 DNA follows: TGTGCCAGCAGTTACTTTTCTAGCGGGAACAATGAGCAGTTCTTC. Translating gives CASSYFSSGNNEQFF.

This chain connects TRBV5-5 to TRBJ1-5, with D uncertain. This CDR3 region has 14 residues. V lost 4 bases and J 0 bases, leaving 8 bases between the germline ends. Germline V gene data show CDR1 as SGHKS and CDR2 as YYEKEE (reference sequence). The CDR3 protein is CASSLLDSNQPQHF. The CDR3, as DNA: TGTGCCAGCAGCCTACTTGATAGCAATCAGCCCCAGCATTTT.

V gene TRBV18 combines with J gene TRBJ1-4; D is unresolved. This CDR3 is 13 amino acids long. In germline, CDR1 is KGHSH, CDR2 LQKENI. V lost 10 bases to trimming and J lost 5 bases, with 14 bases between them. This CDR3 reads CATRRAANEKLFF. The CDR3 coding sequence is TGTGCCACGCGGCGTGCAGCAAATGAAAAACTGTTTTTT.

The rearrangement uses TRBV9 and TRBJ2-5; TRBD2 matches at 8 bases. This CDR3 is 15 amino acids long. Germline trimming cut 0 bases from V and 5 bases from J; bases unmatched to any gene: 6. Per germline, CDR1 SGDLS and CDR2 YYNGEE. In nucleotides, the CDR3 is TGTGCCAGCAGCGTAGCGGGAGGGCCCGTGGAGACCCAGTACTTC. Translation: CASSVAGGPVETQYF.

The chain has TRBV9 and TRBJ2-1; tentatively, D is TRBD2 (7 bases). The CDR3 totals 16 residues. V dropped 4 bases and J dropped 5 bases, with 19 bases sitting between them. From germline, CDR1 is SGDLS and CDR2 YYNGEE. CDR3 coding DNA: TGTGCCAGCAGCCTTGAAGGATGGCGGGGGCACAATGAGCAGTTCTTC. This codes for CASSLEGWRGHNEQFF.

The rearrangement uses TRBV2 and TRBJ1-5; 7 bases map to TRBD1. The CDR3 length is 15 residues. The germline V gene has CDR1 SNHLY and CDR2 FYNNEI. V dropped 6 bases and J dropped 6; count of bases not matched to a gene: 11. The CDR3 region is CASSHRGSGVQPQHF. CDR3 DNA sequence: TGTGCCAGCAGCCACAGGGGCTCGGGAGTTCAGCCCCAGCATTTT.

The chain carries TRBV3-1 (or the pseudogene TRBV3-2) and TRBJ1-3; D may be TRBD1 (5 bases). Germline assignment: CDR1 LGHDT and CDR2 YNNKEL (reference sequence). The V and J ends lost 4 bases and 2 bases respectively, with 15 bases between them. The CDR3 consists of 16 residues. The DNA of the CDR3 is TGTGCCAGCAGCCCCCGGGGGGGTCTGACTGGAAACACCATATATTTT. Translating gives CASSPRGGLTGNTIYF.

This chain joins TRBV7-8 and TRBJ1-1, with D possibly being TRBD1 (5 bases). This CDR3 is 14 amino acids long. CDR1 and CDR2 from the germline V gene are SGHVS and FQNEAQ. V was clipped by 5 bases and J by 5 bases, with 15 bases between them. The DNA of the CDR3 is TGTGCCAGCAGCCGGACGGAGGGGAGAACTGAAGCTTTCTTT. As protein: CASSRTEGRTEAFF.